What follows are 9 T cell receptor beta chains derived from one specimen sequenced in a study of blood T cell repertoires in COVID-19 (dated by TCRdb to 2020 to 2021). Libraries were built with the immunoSEQ multiplex PCR assay. In TCRdb, the immuneACCESS table is reduced to in-frame sequences with V and J assigned. These tables do not hold every clone; where another copy was compared, an unresolved V gene accounts for under half, and the others remain unexplained. The sample contains around 400,000 clones, approximately 90% of them found a single time. Clones ranked in the top ten supply roughly 0.86% of the sample. The sequenced sample consisted of PBMCs or T cells enriched from blood (not recorded which). The receptors come from a middle-aged woman who had been exposed to COVID-19.

The chain recombines TRBV7-9 with TRBJ1-5, with 10 nucleotides matching TRBD1. The V segment lost 2 bases and the J segment 4 bases; nucleotides outside the gene matches: 5. The CDR3 totals 16 residues. Germline V gene lookup returns CDR1 SEHNR and CDR2 FQNEAQ (reference sequence). The CDR3 DNA reads TGTGCCAGCAGCTTAAGGACAGGGGGAAGTAATCAGCCCCAGCATTTT. It is translated as CASSLRTGGSNQPQHF.

This sequence joins TRBV19 and TRBJ1-4; the match to TRBD1 covers 9 bases. The CDR3 covers 15 residues. In germline, CDR1 is LNHDA, CDR2 SQIVND (reference sequence). With V trimmed by 3 bases and J by 6 bases, 5 bases remained unmatched. CDR3 sequence reads: CASSIPTGGDEKLFF. Written as DNA, the CDR3 is TGTGCCAGTAGTATTCCGACAGGGGGGGATGAAAAACTGTTTTTT.

The chain combines TRBV25-1 with TRBJ2-6; perhaps TRBD2 as D (5 bases). The CDR3 has 17 amino acids. Germline CDR1 and CDR2: MGHDK and SYGVNS. Trimming shortened V by 6 bases and J by 0 bases, and 15 bases separated the two germline ends. CDR3: CASSEGTLRSGANVLTF. DNA for the CDR3: TGTGCCAGCAGCGAGGGTACCCTCCGCTCTGGGGCCAACGTCCTGACTTTC. Combining the CDR3 with reference TRBV25-1 and TRBJ2-6 gives the whole variable domain EADIYQTPRYLVIGTGKKITLECSQTMGHDKMYWYQQDPGMELHLIHYSYGVNSTEKGDLSSESTVSRIRTEHFPLTLESARPSHTSQYLCASSEGTLRSGANVLTFGAGSRLTVL.

DNA for the CDR3: TGTGCCATCAGTGGAACTAGCGGGGGGGAAGGTGAGCAGTTCTTC. It is translated as CAISGTSGGEGEQFF. V and J are TRBV10-3 and TRBJ2-1, with 13 bases fitting TRBD2. V lost 4 bases and J lost 9; bases outside the gene matches: 6. This CDR3 comprises 15 residues. Per germline, CDR1 ENHRY and CDR2 SYGVKD.

The V gene is TRBV2, the J gene TRBJ2-7; weak D call: TRBD1 (6 bases). V lost 11 bases and J 5 bases, leaving 19 bases between the germline ends. From germline, CDR1 is SNHLY and CDR2 FYNNEI. The CDR3 loop spans 13 amino acids. This CDR3 is CAAGRGRKDEQYF. CDR3 DNA sequence: TGTGCCGCCGGCAGGGGTAGAAAGGACGAGCAGTACTTC.

This clone is a singleton in its sample. The rearrangement links TRBV5-1 to TRBJ1-2; 7 nucleotides line up with TRBD1. The CDR3 is 14 amino acids. Trimming removed 3 bases from V and 0 bases from J; junction bases left unmatched: 2. Germline CDR1 and CDR2: SGHRS and YFSETQ. CDR3: CASSSQGPNYGYTF. The CDR3 bases are TGCGCCAGCAGCTCACAGGGGCCTAACTATGGCTACACCTTC.

The chain carries TRBV27 and TRBJ2-7; D is possibly TRBD1 (6 bases). V was shortened by 5 bases and J by 6 bases, with 14 bases between the two germline ends. Germline CDR1 reads MNHEY; CDR2 reads SMNVEV (reference sequence). This CDR3 comprises 13 residues. The DNA for the CDR3 is TGTGCCAGCAGTCCGACCCCCAGGGGCGAGCAGTACTTC. It translates to CASSPTPRGEQYF.

Worth noting for this clone: The same CDR3 arises from other DNA sequences in this sample as well. The CDR3 reads CASSSSYEQYF. In DNA, the CDR3 is TGTGCCAGCAGCTCTTCCTACGAGCAGTACTTC. The chain combines TRBV28 with TRBJ2-7, with no clear D. The V end was cut by 6 bases, the J end by 1 base, with 4 bases between. The germline gives CDR1 MDHEN, CDR2 SYDVKM. This CDR3 has 11 amino acids.

There are a few counts of this clone. This chain links TRBV11-2 with TRBJ1-1; unclear D gene. This CDR3 region has 15 residues. V lost 3 bases and J lost 1, with 12 bases in between. The germline CDR1 and CDR2 sequences are SGHAT and FQNNGV. CDR3 protein: CASSFKWAGNTEAFF. The CDR3 DNA reads as TGTGCCAGCAGCTTCAAGTGGGCCGGGAACACTGAAGCTTTCTTT.